This T cell receptor (beta chain) was identified in a study of vaccination effects on CD4 cells after COVID-19. For the study at large: Of the BNT162b2 and mRNA-1273 vaccines, participants received two doses of one or the other.

Under the ViraFEST assay, PBMC were stimulated with viral peptide pools so that antigen-specific CD4+ T cells expanded. Sequencing was performed afterwards. When around 9 days of culture had elapsed, CD4+ T cells were isolated. This person caught SARS-CoV-2 sometime from March to December 2020, and PCR testing confirmed the infection. A note on this clone: Its antigen is unknown.

The CDR3 runs 13 residues. Trimming removed 0 bases at V and 0 bases at J, with 3 bases between. Germline V gene data show CDR1 as SGHRS and CDR2 as YFSETQ. Sequencing was performed with immunoSEQ multiplex PCR; in TCRdb, only in-frame clones are kept and a portion is missing. The table records about 40,000 clones, just under 75% of them present only once. The sequence was collected from a human donor who had a prior SARS-CoV-2 infection. The rearrangement joins TRBV5-1 to TRBJ1-2; the D is unclear. Sequencing was performed on CD4+ T cells from PBMCs cultured with a peptide pool, taken before COVID-19 vaccination. The chain's CDR3 is CASSLAANYGYTF. CDR3 nucleotide sequence: TGCGCCAGCAGCTTGGCTGCTAACTATGGCTACACCTTC.